This TCR beta chain was observed in a study of cytomegalovirus exposure and HLA in healthy donors. Overall study findings and caveats: Solely CMV serostatus was available to characterize immune exposure. Upon later analysis, TCR association rates were observed to vary by HLA locus, being highest for DRB1 and lowest for HLA-C. High specificity and sensitivity for cytomegalovirus status were reported for the classifier.

PCR amplification relied on 60 Vbeta primers (plus 13 Jbeta primers). Assay used: immunoSEQ multiplex PCR; TCRdb lists only in-frame clones, some missing. The profile shows fewer than 200,000 clones, 68% of them singletons. The CDR3 extends over 13 amino acids. With 7 bases clipped from V and 10 bases from J, the junction kept 15 bases outside the gene matches. Germline V gene data show CDR1 as SQVTM and CDR2 as ANQGSEA. On this clone: Its antigen is unknown.

Nominally healthy donors were sampled, though unrecorded immune exposures were likely. This rearrangement joins TRBV29-1 to TRBJ1-1; 7 nucleotides line up with TRBD1. Material for sequencing was PBMCs. This sequence originates from a man between 45 and 60 years old in good health and CMV-seronegative. CDR3 amino acids: CSALSQRTGGAFF. The CDR3 DNA reads as TGCAGCGCCCTTTCCCAGAGGACAGGAGGAGCTTTCTTT.